This paragraph reports one T cell receptor beta chain. This sample was included in a study of T-cell reconstitution after alpha-beta-depleted transplantation in children. The J segment lost 1 base and the V segment lost 5 bases, leaving 8 bases of the junction unmatched. From germline, CDR1 is SGHVS and CDR2 FNYEAQ. This CDR3 is built from 16 residues. The TCRbeta library incorporated unique molecular identifiers. TCRdb reprocessed the PCR reads via MiXCR and lists one record per CDR3 protein. The sample yields around 340,000 distinct CDR3 sequences, approximately 12% seen once. Specimen: PBMCs, collected from the stem cell graft. V gene TRBV7-6 combines with J gene TRBJ1-1; 9 bases are shared with TRBD1. The sequence derives from a human donor who donated a stem cell graft to a child with Fanconi anemia. CDR3 nucleotides: TGTGCCAGCAGCCCTCTACCGGGACAGGGGAACACTGAAGCTTTCTTT. As protein: CASSPLPGQGNTEAFF. Drawing the rest from reference TRBV7-6 and TRBJ1-1, the complete variable domain is GAGVSQSPRYKVTKRGQDVALRCDPISGHVSLYWYRQALGQGPEFLTYFNYEAQQDKSGLPNDRFSAERPEGSISTLTIQRTEQRDSAMYRCASSPLPGQGNTEAFFGQGTRLTVV.